This T cell receptor beta chain stems from a study of neoadjuvant nivolumab and ipilimumab in lung cancer. Study results and limitations: Only a single major-pathologic-response sample was available for clonality analysis. Blood richness before therapy tracked richness in tumors resected after neoadjuvant therapy. Only two of four nivolumab-treated tumors gained richness and clonality by surgery.

In the case of this clone: The antigen is not known.

Repertoires were generated with immunoSEQ multiplex PCR, while TCRdb's copy carries only in-frame clones and drops some. The profile shows around 7,500 clones, roughly 88% of them singletons. CDR3 length: 15 amino acids. The germline V gene has CDR1 MNHEY and CDR2 SVGAGI. V was pared by 5 bases and J by 4 bases, with 15 bases between. The material was tumor tissue, obtained after neoadjuvant nivolumab, alone or with ipilimumab, at or shortly before surgery. This chain joins TRBV6-5 and TRBJ1-5; perhaps TRBD1 as D (6 bases). The TCR originated in an adult with non-small cell lung cancer. The CDR3 nucleotides read TGTGCCAGCAGTCCTAACCACAGGGAGAATCAGCCCCAGCATTTT. Encoded protein: CASSPNHRENQPQHF.